This T cell receptor (beta chain) comes out of a study of CD8 T cells in ankylosing spondylitis. This clonotype was detected only a few times. As yet, its antigen is unknown. It was by quantitative 5'-RACE with molecular barcodes that TCR beta libraries were made. TCRdb independently ran MiXCR on the 5' RACE reads; one entry per CDR3 protein. This sample has roughly 700,000 distinct CDR3 sequences, with under 20% found just once. Study-level points and caveats: In ankylosing spondylitis blood, a motif of eight highly homologous TCR beta variants appeared characteristic. Reportedly, significant enrichment of disease-linked clones occurred in matched ankylosing spondylitis synovial fluid. Disease-linked clones bore a CD8+ phenotype, appearing relatively rarely in peripheral blood.

The source material was blood, either unsorted or a sorted T cell fraction (not recorded which). This receptor was identified in a male donor with ankylosing spondylitis.

The DNA of the CDR3 is TGCAGTGCTAGAGATCCCCCGATCAACACTGAAGCTTTCTTT. Its protein is CSARDPPINTEAFF. The chain carries TRBV20-1 and TRBJ1-1; no definite D call. This CDR3 is built from 14 residues. The germline V gene encodes CDR1 DFQATT and CDR2 SNEGSKA (reference sequence). V lost 0 bases and J lost 2, with 10 bases in between.